These 14 T cell receptor beta chains were all obtained from the same sample, sequenced in a study of T-cell memory formation after mild COVID-19. TCRdb independently ran MiXCR on the 5' RACE reads; one entry per CDR3 protein. The repertoire holds 150,000 to 200,000 distinct CDR3 sequences, with approximately 10% as singletons. Sequencing input: PBMCs or a T cell subset sorted from them (not recorded which). Source of these receptors: a man between 18 and 35 years old who had mild COVID-19 (a few samples of this study predate the infection). Cell type and time point are not known.

This clonotype was observed a few times. The chain is built from TRBV5-1 and TRBJ2-1; D not resolved. Germline V gene lookup returns CDR1 SGHRS and CDR2 YFSETQ. The V gene lost 3 bases and the J gene lost 0 bases, with 16 bases spanning the gap. The CDR3 runs 17 residues. CDR3 protein: CASSSTDFVSSYNEQFF. The CDR3 bases are TGCGCCAGCAGCTCGACTGACTTCGTGAGCTCCTACAATGAGCAGTTCTTC.

The chain has TRBV20-1 and TRBJ2-5, with 7 bases lining up with TRBD1. The germline V gene has CDR1 DFQATT and CDR2 SNEGSKA (reference sequence). This CDR3 spans 14 amino acids. The J segment lost 5 bases and the V segment lost 5 bases, leaving 11 bases of the junction unmatched. The CDR3, as DNA: TGCAGTGCTGTAGACAGGGTCGGTCGTGAGACCCAGTACTTC. The encoded protein is CSAVDRVGRETQYF.

This clonotype came up a few times. The chain uses TRBV25-1 and TRBJ2-7; D might be TRBD1 (6 bases). Germline-derived CDR1 and CDR2 are MGHDK and SYGVNS. V dropped 6 bases and J dropped 0 bases, with 15 bases sitting between them. The CDR3 has 15 amino acids. The CDR3 DNA is TGTGCCAGCAGGAGCGACAGGCCGAGCTCCTACGAGCAGTACTTC. Translated, it gives CASRSDRPSSYEQYF.

This clonotype has only a few counts. The chain joins TRBV5-1 to TRBJ1-6; D is ambiguous. Trimming stripped 1 base from V and 6 bases from J, with 5 bases between. The germline V gene encodes CDR1 SGHRS and CDR2 YFSETQ. The CDR3 has 13 residues. The CDR3 sequence is CASSLSFNSPLHF. CDR3 DNA sequence: TGCGCCAGCAGCTTGAGTTTTAATTCACCCCTCCACTTT.

The V call is TRBV30, the J call TRBJ1-6; D is unclear. The CDR3 has 13 amino acids. From germline, CDR1 is GTSNPN and CDR2 SVGIG (reference sequence). The ends were cut back, 4 bases at V and 7 bases at J, with 11 bases in the middle. CDR3 in DNA: TGTGCCTGGACCAAGGTAGCGAATTCACCCCTCCACTTT. It is translated as CAWTKVANSPLHF.

This clonotype was picked up a small number of times. This chain's CDR3 is CASSQEGGRNQPQHF. In nucleotides, the CDR3 is TGCGCCAGCAGCCAAGAAGGGGGGCGCAATCAGCCCCAGCATTTT. The chain uses TRBV4-3 and TRBJ1-5; D is possibly TRBD1 (6 bases). With 0 bases removed from V and 2 bases from J, the gap between germline ends came to 8 bases. Germline V CDR1 and CDR2: LGHNA, YSLEER. The CDR3 is 15 residues long.

The V gene is TRBV6-6, the J gene TRBJ2-7; 7 nucleotides match TRBD1. The CDR3 is 15 amino acids. From germline, CDR1 is MNHNY and CDR2 SVGAGI (reference sequence). V lost 4 bases and J lost 4; bases outside the gene matches: 10. CDR3 residues: CASSSPDRDRYEQYV. CDR3 nucleotide sequence: TGTGCCAGCAGTTCCCCCGACAGGGACCGTTACGAGCAGTACGTC.

V and J are TRBV20-1 and TRBJ2-4; the D is unclear. This CDR3 comprises 15 residues. Germline-derived CDR1 and CDR2 are DFQATT and SNEGSKA (reference sequence). V shed 4 bases and J shed 0 bases, with 13 bases lying between them. The DNA of the CDR3 is TGCAGTGCTAAGGTCGGCTCCTTAGCCAAAAACATTCAGTACTTC. This gives the protein CSAKVGSLAKNIQYF.

This clonotype was recorded a few times. The chain combines TRBV21-1 with TRBJ1-2; the tabulated D call, TRBD1, remains unverified against the DNA. TRBV21-1 is listed as a pseudogene. CDR3 length: 12 residues. CDR3 in DNA: TGTGCCAGCAGCGGGACAGGGGGAGGCTACACCTTC. It is translated as CASSGTGGGYTF.

J is TRBJ2-5 and V is TRBV28, with D perhaps matching TRBD1 (6 bases). Between the trimmed V and J ends, which lost 6 bases and 5 bases, there was a span of 16 bases. CDR3 length equals 14 residues. The germline V gene has CDR1 MDHEN and CDR2 SYDVKM. The CDR3 here is CASSWGLGRETQYF. Here the CDR3 DNA reads TGTGCCAGCAGCTGGGGGCTGGGTAGGGAGACCCAGTACTTC.

Note on this clonotype: At one end, the junction sequence differs from germline, possibly due to a read error. This chain connects TRBV7-7 to TRBJ2-1; D unclear. Germline V lookup: CDR1 SSHAT, CDR2 FNYEAQ (reference sequence). The CDR3 has 13 amino acids. The CDR3 protein is CASSLVLDNEQFF. CDR3 nucleotide sequence: TGTGCTAGCAGCTTGGTCTTGGACAATGAGCAGTTCTTC.

This clonotype was counted between two and nine times. The chain recombines TRBV4-2 with TRBJ2-3; 9 bases fit TRBD1. The germline V gene has CDR1 LGHNA and CDR2 YNFKEQ. The V segment lost 0 bases and the J segment 4 bases; nucleotides outside the gene matches: 5. The CDR3 runs 16 residues. CDR3 in amino acids: CASSQEGTGLPDTQYF. The CDR3 nucleotides read TGTGCCAGCAGCCAAGAGGGGACAGGGCTCCCAGATACGCAGTATTTT.

There are a few counts of this clonotype. The V call is TRBV5-1, the J call TRBJ2-1; the D is unclear. V lost 0 bases to trimming and J lost 6 bases, with 13 bases between them. CDR3 size: 15 residues. From germline, CDR1 is SGHRS and CDR2 YFSETQ. CDR3 sequence reads: CASSLARASGNEQFF. CDR3 coding DNA: TGCGCCAGCAGCTTGGCCCGTGCATCCGGCAATGAGCAGTTCTTC.

V usage is TRBV5-6 and J usage is TRBJ1-1; D is perhaps TRBD1 (5 bases). The CDR3 has 13 residues. V gave up 4 bases and J gave up 6 bases, with 13 bases separating them. The germline V gene has CDR1 SGHDT and CDR2 YYEEEE. The CDR3 DNA reads TGTGCCAGCAGCGAGGGACGGACGGCTGAAGCTTTCTTT. Its translation is CASSEGRTAEAFF. The full variable domain, in which reference TRBV5-6 and TRBJ1-1 provide the parts outside the CDR3, is DAGVTQSPTHLIKTRGQQVTLRCSPKSGHDTVSWYQQALGQGPQFIFQYYEEEERQRGNFPDRFSGHQFPNYSSELNVNALLLGDSALYLCASSEGRTAEAFFGQGTRLTVV.